This T cell receptor beta chain emerged from a study of PD-1 blockade in classical Hodgkin lymphoma. Study background: It was nivolumab at 3 mg/kg, given intravenously every 2 weeks, that patients received.

A note on this clone: The target antigen is unknown.

Study findings and constraints: Newly diagnosed patients and complete responders had comparable diversity at baseline. Possibly reflecting disease activity or prior therapy, repertoire differences have causes that remain undefined.

CDR1 MDHEN and CDR2 SYDVKM come from the germline V gene. CDR3 length: 18 amino acids. The trim removed 3 bases at V and 5 bases at J, leaving 14 bases unmatched. Time point specified: cycle 4 day 1 (C4D1), after five to seven weeks of nivolumab. Brentuximab vedotin exposure varied, and every patient relapsed after autologous stem cell transplantation. Clones were sequenced by immunoSEQ multiplex PCR, and TCRdb holds only the in-frame ones, with some missing. The profile shows roughly 50,000 clones, 90% of them singletons. The sequences come from peripheral blood mononuclear cells (PBMCs), collected before the fourth cycle of nivolumab. The receptor comes from a human donor with classical Hodgkin lymphoma. This chain connects TRBV28 to TRBJ2-1; 9 bases fit TRBD2. Here the CDR3 reads CASSLAPISTSGDNEQFF. The CDR3 DNA is TGTGCCAGCAGTTTGGCCCCAATCTCGACTAGCGGAGACAATGAGCAGTTCTTC.